This TCR beta chain was sequenced during a study of blood T cell repertoires in COVID-19. The assay was immunoSEQ multiplex PCR, and TCRdb's table has in-frame clones only and misses some. This sample has 13,000 or so clones; around 89% occur once, and the top ten carry around 20%. The TCR comes from a human donor with active COVID-19. The donor label of this sample is uncertain. The sample comprised peripheral blood.

The CDR3 bases are TGTGCCAGTAGTAACCCGGGACAAAGTAAGAACACCATATATTTT. Its protein is CASSNPGQSKNTIYF. This sequence joins TRBV19 and TRBJ1-3; maybe TRBD1 (6 bases). The V gene's germline CDR1 is LNHDA and CDR2 SQIVND (reference sequence). The CDR3 consists of 15 residues. The V and J ends lost 4 bases and 7 bases respectively, with 17 bases between them.